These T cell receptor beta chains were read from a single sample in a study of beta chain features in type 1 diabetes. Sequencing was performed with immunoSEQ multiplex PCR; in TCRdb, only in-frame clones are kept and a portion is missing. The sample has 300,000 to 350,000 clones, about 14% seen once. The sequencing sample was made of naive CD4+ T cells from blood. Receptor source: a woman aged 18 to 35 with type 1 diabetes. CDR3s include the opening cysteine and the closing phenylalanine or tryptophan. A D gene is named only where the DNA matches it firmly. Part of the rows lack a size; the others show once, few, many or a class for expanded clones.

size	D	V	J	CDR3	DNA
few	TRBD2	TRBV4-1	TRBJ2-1	CASSPRSGRGYNEQFF	TGCGCCAGCAGCCCCCGGAGCGGGAGGGGCTACAATGAGCAGTTCTTC
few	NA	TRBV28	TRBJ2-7	CASSFTARPEQYF	TGTGCCAGCAGTTTTACTGCCAGGCCCGAGCAGTACTTC
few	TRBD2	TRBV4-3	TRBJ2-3	CASSRATSGRAIDTQYF	TGCGCCAGCAGCCGAGCCACTAGCGGGAGGGCCATAGATACGCAGTATTTT
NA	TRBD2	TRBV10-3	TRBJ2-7	CAIRTGGAVSYEQYF	TGTGCCATCAGGACGGGGGGGGCGGTCTCCTACGAGCAGTACTTC
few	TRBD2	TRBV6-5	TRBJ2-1	CASSPGAGGRSEQFF	TGTGCCAGCAGCCCCGGGGCGGGAGGAAGGAGTGAGCAGTTCTTC
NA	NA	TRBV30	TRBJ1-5	CAWRGRYNQPQHF	TGTGCCTGGAGGGGCAGATATAATCAGCCCCAGCATTTT
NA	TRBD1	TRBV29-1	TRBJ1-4	CSVAPGTGNEKLFF	TGCAGCGTTGCCCCGGGGACAGGGAATGAAAAACTGTTTTTT
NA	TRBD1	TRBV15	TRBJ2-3	CATSRGQGMGDTQYF	TGTGCCACCAGCAGGGGACAGGGTATGGGAGATACGCAGTATTTT
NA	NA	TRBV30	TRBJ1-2	CAWSDSGHGYTF	TGTGCCTGGAGCGACAGTGGACATGGCTACACCTTC
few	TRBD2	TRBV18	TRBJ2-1	CASSPNLLTSGKIKQFF	TGTGCCAGCTCACCGAACCTCCTGACTAGCGGAAAAATAAAGCAGTTCTTC
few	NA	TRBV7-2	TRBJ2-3	CASRPRGAVTDTQYF	TGTGCCAGCAGGCCACGTGGAGCGGTCACAGATACGCAGTATTTT
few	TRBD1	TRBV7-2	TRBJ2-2	CASSLTGTGGGTGELFF	TGTGCCAGCAGCTTAACCGGGACAGGGGGCGGCACCGGGGAGCTGTTTTTT
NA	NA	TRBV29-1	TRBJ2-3	CSVEGTYSTDTQYF	TGCAGCGTTGAAGGGACTTATAGCACAGATACGCAGTATTTT
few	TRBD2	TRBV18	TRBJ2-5	CASSPSGRKTQYF	TGTGCCAGCTCACCTAGCGGGAGGAAGACCCAGTACTTC
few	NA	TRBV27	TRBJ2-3	CASTKVPSIGTDTQYF	TGTGCCAGCACCAAAGTTCCTAGCATAGGCACAGATACGCAGTATTTT
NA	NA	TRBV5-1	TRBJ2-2	CASSQGTKNTGELFF	TGCGCCAGCAGCCAGGGGACAAAGAACACCGGGGAGCTGTTTTTT
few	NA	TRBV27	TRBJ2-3	CASSLSRATDTQYF	TGTGCCAGCAGTTTATCGAGGGCCACAGATACGCAGTATTTT
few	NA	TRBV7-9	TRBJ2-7	CASSLAINPQGRRDEQYF	TGTGCCAGCAGCTTAGCGATCAACCCTCAGGGGCGTAGGGACGAGCAGTACTTC
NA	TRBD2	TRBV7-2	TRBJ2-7	CASRLMGGTSPNEQYF	TGTGCCAGCAGATTAATGGGCGGGACTAGCCCCAACGAGCAGTACTTC
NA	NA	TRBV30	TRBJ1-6	CAWCYSYNSPLHF	TGTGCCTGGTGCTACTCCTATAATTCACCCCTCCACTTT
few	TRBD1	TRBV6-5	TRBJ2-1	CASSFRQGSSEQFF	TGTGCCAGCAGTTTCCGACAGGGTAGTAGTGAGCAGTTCTTC
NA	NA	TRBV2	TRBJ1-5	CASSGVWSNQPQHF	TGTGCCAGCAGCGGGGTTTGGAGTAATCAGCCCCAGCATTTT
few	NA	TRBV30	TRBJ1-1	CAWSVQGVAFF	TGTGCCTGGAGTGTACAGGGAGTCGCTTTCTTT
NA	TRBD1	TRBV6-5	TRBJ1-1	CASSYSWQGVTEAFF	TGTGCCAGCAGTTACTCGTGGCAGGGGGTCACTGAAGCTTTCTTT
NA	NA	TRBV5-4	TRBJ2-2	CASSSRGAGSTGELFF	TGTGCCAGCAGCTCCCGAGGGGCGGGGAGCACCGGGGAGCTGTTTTTT
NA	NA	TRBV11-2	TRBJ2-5	CASSLGAEETQYF	TGTGCCAGCAGCTTAGGCGCGGAAGAGACCCAGTACTTC
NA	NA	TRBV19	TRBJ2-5	CASSIQYQETQYF	TGTGCCAGTAGTATACAGTACCAAGAGACCCAGTACTTC
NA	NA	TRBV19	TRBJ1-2	CASSPTGYYGYTF	TGTGCCAGTAGTCCGACAGGTTACTATGGCTACACCTTC
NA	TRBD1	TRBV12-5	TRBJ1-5	CASGPGTAINQPQHF	TGTGCTAGTGGCCCGGGGACAGCGATCAATCAGCCCCAGCATTTT
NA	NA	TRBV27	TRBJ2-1	CASSSASSYNEQFF	TGTGCCAGCAGTTCCGCGAGCTCCTACAATGAGCAGTTCTTC
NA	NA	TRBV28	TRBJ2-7	CASSLLGPRDEQYF	TGTGCCAGCAGTTTACTTGGCCCCCGGGACGAGCAGTACTTC
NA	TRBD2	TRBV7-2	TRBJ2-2	CASSRTSGRWTGELFF	TGTGCCAGCAGCCGGACTAGCGGGAGATGGACCGGGGAGCTGTTTTTT
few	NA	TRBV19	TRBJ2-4	CASSTGTLAKNIQYF	TGTGCCAGTAGTACCGGGACACTAGCCAAAAACATTCAGTACTTC
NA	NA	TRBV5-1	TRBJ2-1	CASSLVEVNNEQFF	TGCGCCAGCAGCTTGGTGGAGGTTAACAATGAGCAGTTCTTC
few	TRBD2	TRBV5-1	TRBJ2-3	CASSNPPGLADSTDTQYF	TGCGCCAGCAGCAATCCGCCGGGACTAGCGGATAGCACAGATACGCAGTATTTT
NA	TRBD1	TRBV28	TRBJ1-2	CASRDGTGTYGYTF	TGTGCCAGCAGAGACGGGACAGGCACGTATGGCTACACCTTC
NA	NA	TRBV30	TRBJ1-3	CAWSVSLGAGNTIYF	TGTGCCTGGAGTGTAAGCTTGGGAGCTGGAAACACCATATATTTT
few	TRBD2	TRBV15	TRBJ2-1	CATSRDGESGRLYNEQFF	TGTGCCACCAGCAGAGACGGGGAAAGCGGGAGGCTCTACAATGAGCAGTTCTTC
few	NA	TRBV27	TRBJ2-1	CASSSILAIYNEQFF	TGTGCCAGCAGTAGTATCCTAGCGATCTACAATGAGCAGTTCTTC
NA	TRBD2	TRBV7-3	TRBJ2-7	CASSPGTSGSEQYF	TGTGCCAGCAGCCCCGGGACTAGCGGGAGTGAGCAGTACTTC
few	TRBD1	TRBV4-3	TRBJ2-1	CASSPILGQGVNDEQFF	TGCGCCAGCAGCCCCATCCTGGGACAGGGGGTTAACGATGAGCAGTTCTTC
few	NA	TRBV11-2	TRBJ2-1	CASSVHAAVRTNEQFF	TGTGCCAGCAGCGTCCACGCGGCAGTTCGAACCAATGAGCAGTTCTTC
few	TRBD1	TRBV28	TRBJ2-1	CASSLTGTGGAYEQFF	TGTGCCAGCAGTCTCACAGGGACAGGGGGCGCCTATGAGCAGTTCTTC
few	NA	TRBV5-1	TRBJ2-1	CASSSVQNNEQFF	TGCGCCAGCAGCTCCGTCCAGAACAATGAGCAGTTCTTC
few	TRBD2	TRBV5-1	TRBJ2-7	CASSLGSSGTPYEQYF	TGCGCCAGCAGCTTGGGCTCTAGCGGGACCCCCTACGAGCAGTACTTC
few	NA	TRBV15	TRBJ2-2	CATSRGLGSTGELFF	TGTGCCACCAGCAGAGGCCTAGGATCGACCGGGGAGCTGTTTTTT
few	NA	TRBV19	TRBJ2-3	CASNFDTGSSTDTQYF	TGTGCCAGTAACTTTGACACAGGGAGTAGCACAGATACGCAGTATTTT
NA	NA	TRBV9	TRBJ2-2	CASSVSSTTNTGELFF	TGTGCCAGCAGCGTGTCTTCTACGACGAACACCGGGGAGCTGTTTTTT
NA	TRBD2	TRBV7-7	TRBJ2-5	CASSLAGGPTLETQYF	TGTGCCAGCAGCTTAGCGGGAGGGCCGACGTTGGAGACCCAGTACTTC
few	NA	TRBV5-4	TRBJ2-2	CASSSRSNTGELFF	TGTGCCAGCAGCTCGAGGTCGAACACCGGGGAGCTGTTTTTT
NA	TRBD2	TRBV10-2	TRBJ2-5	CASSFGTSGRPQETQYF	TGCGCCAGCAGTTTTGGGACTAGCGGGAGGCCCCAAGAGACCCAGTACTTC
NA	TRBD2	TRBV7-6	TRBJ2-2	CASSPPAGVTGELFF	TGTGCCAGCAGCCCCCCAGCGGGAGTTACCGGGGAGCTGTTTTTT
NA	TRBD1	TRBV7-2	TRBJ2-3	CASSSDRGRGTDTQYF	TGTGCCAGCAGCTCCGACAGGGGGCGCGGAACAGATACGCAGTATTTT
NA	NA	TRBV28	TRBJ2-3	CASLFRVTDTQYF	TGTGCCAGCTTATTCAGGGTCACAGATACGCAGTATTTT
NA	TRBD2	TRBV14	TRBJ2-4	CASSLAASGPNIQYF	TGTGCCAGCAGCCTCGCTGCTAGCGGTCCTAACATTCAGTACTTC
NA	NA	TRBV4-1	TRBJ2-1	CASSLQNSLHSYNEQFF	TGCGCCAGCAGCCTTCAGAACAGCCTTCACTCCTACAATGAGCAGTTCTTC
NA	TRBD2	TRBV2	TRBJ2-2	CASSGTSRNTGELFF	TGTGCCAGCTCCGGGACTAGCAGGAACACCGGGGAGCTGTTTTTT
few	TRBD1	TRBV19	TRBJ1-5	CASAWDSSLLPQHF	TGTGCCAGCGCGTGGGACAGTAGTCTGTTACCCCAGCATTTT
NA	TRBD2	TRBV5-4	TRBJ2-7	CASSLVLAGGYEQYF	TGTGCCAGCAGCTTGGTACTAGCGGGAGGATACGAGCAGTACTTC